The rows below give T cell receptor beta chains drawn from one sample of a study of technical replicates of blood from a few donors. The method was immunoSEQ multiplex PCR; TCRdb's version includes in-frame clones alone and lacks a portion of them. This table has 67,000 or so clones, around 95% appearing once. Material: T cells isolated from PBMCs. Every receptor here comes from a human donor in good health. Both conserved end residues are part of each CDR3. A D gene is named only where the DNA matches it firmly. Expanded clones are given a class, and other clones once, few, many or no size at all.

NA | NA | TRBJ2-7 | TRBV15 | CATRDDGSSTPLPHEQYF | TGTGCCACCAGAGATGACGGGAGTTCCACCCCTCTGCCCCACGAGCAGTACTTC
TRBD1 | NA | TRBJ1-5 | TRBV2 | CASSGTGNQPQHF | TGTGCCAGCAGTGGGACAGGTAATCAGCCCCAGCATTTT
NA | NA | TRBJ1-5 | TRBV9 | CASSVEGPGQLDQPQHF | TGTGCCAGCAGCGTAGAAGGCCCAGGGCAATTAGATCAGCCCCAGCATTTT
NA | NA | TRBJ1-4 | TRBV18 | CASSPIQGSDEKLFF | TGTGCCAGCTCACCAATACAGGGTTCGGATGAAAAACTGTTTTTT
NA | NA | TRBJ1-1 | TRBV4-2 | CASSQEQGSTEAFF | TGTGCCAGCAGCCAAGAACAGGGAAGTACTGAAGCTTTCTTT
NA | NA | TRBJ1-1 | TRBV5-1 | CASSQGSSAANTEAFF | TGCGCCAGCAGCCAAGGGAGCTCTGCGGCGAACACTGAAGCTTTCTTT
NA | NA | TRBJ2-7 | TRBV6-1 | CASNLNPTGRTEQYF | TGTGCCAGCAATCTTAACCCGACAGGGAGGACCGAGCAGTACTTC
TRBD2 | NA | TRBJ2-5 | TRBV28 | CASSFLGGSAKETQYF | TGTGCCAGCAGTTTTCTAGGCGGGAGCGCTAAAGAGACCCAGTACTTC
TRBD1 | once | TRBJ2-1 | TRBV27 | CASRRQGLNEQFF | TGTGCCAGCCGACGACAGGGGCTAAATGAGCAGTTCTTC
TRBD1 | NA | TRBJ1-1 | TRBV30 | CAWIFRDRPTEAFF | TGTGCCTGGATTTTCCGGGACAGACCCACTGAAGCTTTCTTT
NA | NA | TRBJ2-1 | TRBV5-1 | CASSLGYATYNEQFF | TGCGCCAGCAGCTTGGGATACGCGACCTACAATGAGCAGTTCTTC
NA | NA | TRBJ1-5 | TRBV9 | CASSGTGSNQPQHF | TGTGCCAGCAGCGGTACAGGGAGCAATCAGCCCCAGCATTTT
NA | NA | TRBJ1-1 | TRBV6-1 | CASSETGNTEAFF | TGTGCCAGCAGTGAAACAGGAAACACTGAAGCTTTCTTT
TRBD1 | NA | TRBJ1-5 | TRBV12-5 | CASGLVLPGQAMRGQPQHF | TGTGCTAGTGGTTTGGTCCTCCCGGGACAGGCTATGAGAGGTCAGCCCCAGCATTTT
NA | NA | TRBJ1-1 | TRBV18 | CASSPTGTEAFF | TGTGCCAGCTCACCGACGGGGACTGAAGCTTTCTTT
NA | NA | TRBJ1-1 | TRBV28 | CASRAGAAGNTEAFF | TGTGCCAGCAGGGCGGGGGCGGCGGGGAACACTGAAGCTTTCTTT
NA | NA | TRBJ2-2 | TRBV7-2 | CASSSKNTGFGELFF | TGTGCCAGCAGCTCTAAGAATACAGGGTTCGGGGAGCTGTTTTTT